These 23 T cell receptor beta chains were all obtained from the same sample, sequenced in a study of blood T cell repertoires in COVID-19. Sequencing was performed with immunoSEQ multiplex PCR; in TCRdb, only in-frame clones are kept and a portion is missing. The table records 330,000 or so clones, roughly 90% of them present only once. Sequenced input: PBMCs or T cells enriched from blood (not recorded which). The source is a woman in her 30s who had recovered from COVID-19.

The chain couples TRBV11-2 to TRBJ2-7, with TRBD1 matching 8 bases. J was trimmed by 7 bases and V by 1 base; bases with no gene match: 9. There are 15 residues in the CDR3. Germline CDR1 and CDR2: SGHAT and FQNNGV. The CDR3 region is CASSLAETGAGEQYF. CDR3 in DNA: TGTGCCAGCAGCTTAGCCGAGACAGGGGCAGGGGAGCAGTACTTC.

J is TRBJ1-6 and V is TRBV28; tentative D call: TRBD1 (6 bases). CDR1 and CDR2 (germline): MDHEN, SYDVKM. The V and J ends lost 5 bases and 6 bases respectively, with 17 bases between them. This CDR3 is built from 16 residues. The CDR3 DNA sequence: TGTGCCAGCAGTCAAACGGCAGGGGCAAGTAATTCACCCCTCCACTTT. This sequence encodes CASSQTAGASNSPLHF.

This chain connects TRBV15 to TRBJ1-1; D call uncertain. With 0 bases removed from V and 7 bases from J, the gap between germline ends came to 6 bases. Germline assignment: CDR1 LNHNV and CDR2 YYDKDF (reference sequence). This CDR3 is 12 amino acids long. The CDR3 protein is CATSREGSEAFF. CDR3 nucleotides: TGTGCCACCAGCAGAGAGGGGAGTGAAGCTTTCTTT. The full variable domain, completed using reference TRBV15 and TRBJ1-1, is DAMVIQNPRYQVTQFGKPVTLSCSQTLNHNVMYWYQQKSSQAPKLLFHYYDKDFNNEADTPDNFQSRRPNTSFCFLDIRSPGLGDTAMYLCATSREGSEAFFGQGTRLTVV.

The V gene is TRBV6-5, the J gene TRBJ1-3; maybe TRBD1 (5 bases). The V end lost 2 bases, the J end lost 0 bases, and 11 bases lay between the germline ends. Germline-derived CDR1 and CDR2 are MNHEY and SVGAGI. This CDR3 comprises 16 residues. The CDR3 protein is CASSYADRSSGNTIYF. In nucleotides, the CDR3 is TGTGCCAGCAGTTACGCCGACAGATCCTCTGGAAACACCATATATTTT.

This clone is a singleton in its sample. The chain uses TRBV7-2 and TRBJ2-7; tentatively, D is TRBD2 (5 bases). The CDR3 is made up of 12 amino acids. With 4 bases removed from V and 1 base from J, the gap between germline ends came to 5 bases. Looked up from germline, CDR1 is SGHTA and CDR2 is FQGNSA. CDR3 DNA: TGTGCCAGCAGCTGGACTTCCTACGAGCAGTACTTC. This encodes CASSWTSYEQYF.

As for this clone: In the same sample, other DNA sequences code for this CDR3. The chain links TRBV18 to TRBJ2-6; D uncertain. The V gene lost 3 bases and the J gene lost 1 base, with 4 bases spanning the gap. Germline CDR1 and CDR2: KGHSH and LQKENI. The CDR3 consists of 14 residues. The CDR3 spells CASSPSSGANVLTF. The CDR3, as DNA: TGTGCCAGCTCACCGTCGTCTGGGGCCAACGTCCTGACTTTC.

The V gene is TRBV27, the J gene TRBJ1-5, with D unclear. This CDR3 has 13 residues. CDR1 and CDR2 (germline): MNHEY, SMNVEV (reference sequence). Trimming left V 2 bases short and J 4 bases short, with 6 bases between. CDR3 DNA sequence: TGTGCCAGCAGTTTACGGTTAAATCAGCCCCAGCATTTT. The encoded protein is CASSLRLNQPQHF.

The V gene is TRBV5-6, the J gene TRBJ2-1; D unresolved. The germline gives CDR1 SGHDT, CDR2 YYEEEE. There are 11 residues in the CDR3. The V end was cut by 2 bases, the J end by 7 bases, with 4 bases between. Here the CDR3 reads CASSFLNEQFF. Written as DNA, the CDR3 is TGTGCCAGCAGCTTTTTAAATGAGCAGTTCTTC.

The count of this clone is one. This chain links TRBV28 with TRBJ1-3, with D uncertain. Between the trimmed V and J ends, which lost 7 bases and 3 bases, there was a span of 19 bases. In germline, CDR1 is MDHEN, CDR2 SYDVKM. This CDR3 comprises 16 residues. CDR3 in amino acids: CASNTLGSSDGNTIYF. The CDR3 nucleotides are TGTGCCAGCAATACCTTAGGGAGTTCGGATGGAAACACCATATATTTT.

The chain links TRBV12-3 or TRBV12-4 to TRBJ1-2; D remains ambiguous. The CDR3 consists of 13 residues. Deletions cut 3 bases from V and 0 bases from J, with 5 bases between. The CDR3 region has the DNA TGTGCCAGCAGTTTTTCAGCTAACTATGGCTACACCTTC. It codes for CASSFSANYGYTF.

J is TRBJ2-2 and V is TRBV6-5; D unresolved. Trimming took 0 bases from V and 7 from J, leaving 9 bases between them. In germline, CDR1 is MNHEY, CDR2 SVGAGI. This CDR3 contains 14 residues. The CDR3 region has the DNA TGTGCCAGCAGTTACTCGATTCAGATCGGGGAGCTGTTTTTT. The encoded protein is CASSYSIQIGELFF.

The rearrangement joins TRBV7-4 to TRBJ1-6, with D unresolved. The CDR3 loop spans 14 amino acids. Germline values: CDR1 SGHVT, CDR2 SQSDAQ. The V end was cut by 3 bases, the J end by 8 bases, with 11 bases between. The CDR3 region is CASSLGPRDSPLHF. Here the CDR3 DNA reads TGTGCCAGCAGCTTGGGTCCACGGGATTCACCCCTCCACTTT.

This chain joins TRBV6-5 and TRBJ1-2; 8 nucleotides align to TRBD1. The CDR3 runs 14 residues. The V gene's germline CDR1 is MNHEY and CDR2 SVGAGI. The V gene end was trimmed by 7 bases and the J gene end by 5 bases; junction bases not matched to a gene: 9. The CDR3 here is CASTRAGGAYGYTF. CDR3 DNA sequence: TGTGCCAGCACGAGGGCAGGGGGCGCGTATGGCTACACCTTC.

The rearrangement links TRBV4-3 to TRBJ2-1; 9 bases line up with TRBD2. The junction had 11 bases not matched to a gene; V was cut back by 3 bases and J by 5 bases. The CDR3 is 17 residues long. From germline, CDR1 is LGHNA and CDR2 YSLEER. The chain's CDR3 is CASSQEAGGLLNNEQFF. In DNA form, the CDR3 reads TGCGCCAGCAGCCAGGAGGCGGGAGGGCTTCTCAACAATGAGCAGTTCTTC.

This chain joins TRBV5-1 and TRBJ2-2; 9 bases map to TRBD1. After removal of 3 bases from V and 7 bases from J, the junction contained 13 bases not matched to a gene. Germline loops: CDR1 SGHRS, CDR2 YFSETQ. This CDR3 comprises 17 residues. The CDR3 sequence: CASSWGLNWTGDGELFF. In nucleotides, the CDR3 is TGCGCCAGCAGCTGGGGGCTAAACTGGACAGGGGACGGGGAGCTGTTTTTT. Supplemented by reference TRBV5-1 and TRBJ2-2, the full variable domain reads KAGVTQTPRYLIKTRGQQVTLSCSPISGHRSVSWYQQTPGQGLQFLFEYFSETQRNKGNFPGRFSGRQFSNSRSEMNVSTLELGDSALYLCASSWGLNWTGDGELFFGEGSRLTVL.

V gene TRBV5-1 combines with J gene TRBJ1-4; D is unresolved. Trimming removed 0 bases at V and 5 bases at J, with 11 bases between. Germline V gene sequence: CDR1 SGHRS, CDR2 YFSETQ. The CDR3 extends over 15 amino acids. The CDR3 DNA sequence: TGCGCCAGCAGCTTGGGGGCAGGAGGGAATGAAAAACTGTTTTTT. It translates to CASSLGAGGNEKLFF.

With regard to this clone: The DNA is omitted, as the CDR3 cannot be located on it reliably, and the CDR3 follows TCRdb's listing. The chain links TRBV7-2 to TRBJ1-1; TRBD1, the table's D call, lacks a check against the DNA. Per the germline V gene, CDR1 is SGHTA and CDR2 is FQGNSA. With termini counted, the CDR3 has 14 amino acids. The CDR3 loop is CASSLNPVGRGIFF.

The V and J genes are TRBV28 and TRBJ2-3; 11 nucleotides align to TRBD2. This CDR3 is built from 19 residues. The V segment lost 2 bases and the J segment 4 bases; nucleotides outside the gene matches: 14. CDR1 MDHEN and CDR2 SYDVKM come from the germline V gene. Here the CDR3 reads CASSLPTSGSLGVADTQYF. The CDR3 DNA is TGTGCCAGCAGTTTACCCACTAGCGGGAGTCTCGGAGTCGCAGATACGCAGTATTTT.

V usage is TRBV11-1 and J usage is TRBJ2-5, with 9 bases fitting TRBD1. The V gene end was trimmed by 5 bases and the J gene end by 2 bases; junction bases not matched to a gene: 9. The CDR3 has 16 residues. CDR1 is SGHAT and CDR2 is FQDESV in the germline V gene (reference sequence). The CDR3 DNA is TGTGCCAGCAGCAAGGGACAGGGAGTTGGTCAAGAGACCCAGTACTTC. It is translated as CASSKGQGVGQETQYF.

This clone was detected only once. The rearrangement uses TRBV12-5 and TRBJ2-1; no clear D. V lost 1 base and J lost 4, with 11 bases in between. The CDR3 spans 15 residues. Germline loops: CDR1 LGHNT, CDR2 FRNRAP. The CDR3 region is CASGLGAGEYNEQFF. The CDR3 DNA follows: TGTGCTAGTGGTTTGGGAGCTGGAGAGTACAATGAGCAGTTCTTC.

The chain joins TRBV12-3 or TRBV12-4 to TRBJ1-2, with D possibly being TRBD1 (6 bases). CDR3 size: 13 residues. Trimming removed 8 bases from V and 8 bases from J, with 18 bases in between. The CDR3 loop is CASGYRDLRGYTF. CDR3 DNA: TGTGCCAGCGGTTACAGGGATCTGCGGGGCTACACCTTC.

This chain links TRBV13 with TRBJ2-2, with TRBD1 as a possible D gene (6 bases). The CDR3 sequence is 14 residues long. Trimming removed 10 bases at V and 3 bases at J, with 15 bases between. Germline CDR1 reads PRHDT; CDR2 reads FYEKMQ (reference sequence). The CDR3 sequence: CATGLEGDTGELFF. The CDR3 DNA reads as TGTGCCACCGGACTTGAGGGGGACACCGGGGAGCTGTTTTTT.

The CDR3 sequence is CASSLEGGEQYF. CDR3 DNA sequence: TGTGCCAGCAGCCTGGAGGGAGGTGAGCAGTACTTC. The rearrangement joins TRBV11-3 to TRBJ2-7; a weak D match, TRBD2 (6 bases). This CDR3 has 12 amino acids. The germline V gene has CDR1 SGHNT and CDR2 YENEEA. Trimming stripped 5 bases from V and 7 bases from J, with 12 bases between. Combining the CDR3 with reference TRBV11-3 and TRBJ2-7 gives the whole variable domain EAGVVQSPRYKIIEKKQPVAFWCNPISGHNTLYWYLQNLGQGPELLIRYENEEAVDDSQLPKDRFSAERLKGVDSTLKIQPAELGDSAVYLCASSLEGGEQYFGPGTRLTVT.